The 20 T cell receptor beta chains below all came from one sample that was sequenced in a study of cytomegalovirus exposure and HLA in healthy donors. The PCR had 60 Vbeta and 13 Jbeta primers. The protocol was immunoSEQ multiplex PCR, while the TCRdb copy is restricted to in-frame clones and leaves out a portion. In the table there are 150,000 to 200,000 clones, roughly 73% of which are singletons. Specimen: PBMCs. These TCRs come from a female donor in good health and CMV-seronegative.

The J gene is TRBJ1-1, the V gene TRBV25-1, with TRBD1 matching 7 bases. This CDR3 region has 15 residues. Germline lookup yields CDR1 MGHDK and CDR2 SYGVNS. V dropped 1 base and J dropped 0; count of bases not matched to a gene: 2. CDR3 sequence reads: CASSESQGVNTEAFF. The CDR3 DNA reads as TGTGCCAGCAGTGAATCGCAGGGGGTGAACACTGAAGCTTTCTTT.

The CDR3 nucleotides are TGTGCCAGTAGTATGTCGGGGACAGTTTTGGCCACTGAAGCTTTCTTT. It codes for CASSMSGTVLATEAFF. The chain couples TRBV19 to TRBJ1-1, with 7 nucleotides matching TRBD1. The ends lost 3 bases at V and 4 bases at J; junction bases unmatched: 11. This CDR3 is built from 16 residues. Per germline, CDR1 LNHDA and CDR2 SQIVND (reference sequence). The whole variable domain, remainder taken from reference TRBV19 and TRBJ1-1, is DGGITQSPKYLFRKEGQNVTLSCEQNLNHDAMYWYRQDPGQGLRLIYYSQIVNDFQKGDIAEGYSVSREKKESFPLTVTSAQKNPTAFYLCASSMSGTVLATEAFFGQGTRLTVV.

This clone showed up just once. The chain is built from TRBV6-5 and TRBJ2-7; D perhaps matches TRBD1 (6 bases). The CDR3 spans 15 residues. Germline assignment: CDR1 MNHEY and CDR2 SVGAGI. Trimming removed 1 base at V and 3 bases at J, with 13 bases between. CDR3 bases: TGTGCCAGCAGTTACTATGGGGGACATAACTACGAGCAGTACTTC. It specifies CASSYYGGHNYEQYF.

There are a few counts of this clone. V usage is TRBV9 and J usage is TRBJ1-2; 7 bases are shared with TRBD1. CDR3 size: 16 residues. Germline CDR1 is SGDLS and CDR2 is YYNGEE. V trimming: 4 bases; J trimming: 0 bases; junction bases outside the gene matches: 9. CDR3: CASSPRGDSTNYGYTF. CDR3 nucleotide sequence: TGTGCCAGCAGCCCAAGAGGGGACAGCACTAACTATGGCTACACCTTC.

The CDR3 protein is CATHPGRDRSDNSNQPQHF. CDR3 nucleotide sequence: TGTGCCACCCATCCGGGACGGGACAGATCCGATAATAGCAATCAGCCCCAGCATTTT. This rearrangement joins TRBV19 to TRBJ1-5; 7 nucleotides line up with TRBD1. This CDR3 comprises 19 residues. The V segment lost 10 bases and the J segment 0 bases; nucleotides outside the gene matches: 21. Germline CDR1 and CDR2: LNHDA and SQIVND (reference sequence). The full variable domain, with the rest looked up from reference TRBV19 and TRBJ1-5, is DGGITQSPKYLFRKEGQNVTLSCEQNLNHDAMYWYRQDPGQGLRLIYYSQIVNDFQKGDIAEGYSVSREKKESFPLTVTSAQKNPTAFYLCATHPGRDRSDNSNQPQHFGDGTRLSIL.

The J gene is TRBJ1-5, the V gene TRBV18; 7 bases agree with TRBD1. The germline gives CDR1 KGHSH, CDR2 LQKENI. There are 14 residues in the CDR3. The ends lost 5 bases at V and 2 bases at J; junction bases unmatched: 3. This CDR3 reads CASSSTGGNQPQHF. CDR3 coding DNA: TGTGCCAGCTCATCTACAGGGGGCAATCAGCCCCAGCATTTT.

The chain is built from TRBV21-1 and TRBJ2-7; TRBD1, the D gene given by the table, was not confirmed from the DNA. TRBV21-1 is a pseudogene. The CDR3 loop spans 17 amino acids. Written as DNA, the CDR3 is TGTGCCAGCAGAGGACAAACAGGGGGCCCAACAGTATACGAGCAGTACTTC. Translated, it gives CASRGQTGGPTVYEQYF.

This clone came up once. V is TRBV27 and J is TRBJ2-3; 13 bases align to TRBD2. The CDR3 is made up of 18 amino acids. Trimming cost V 3 bases and J 6 bases; bases outside gene matches: 12. Germline lookup yields CDR1 MNHEY and CDR2 SMNVEV (reference sequence). The CDR3 DNA reads as TGTGCCAGCAGTTTGACCCCGGGACTAGCGGGATTTGGGGATACGCAGTATTTT. Its translation is CASSLTPGLAGFGDTQYF.

The chain joins TRBV19 to TRBJ2-3, with a tentative D call TRBD2 (5 bases). Trimming took 5 bases from V and 10 from J, leaving 19 bases between them. This CDR3 contains 14 residues. CDR1 is LNHDA and CDR2 is SQIVND in the germline V gene (reference sequence). The CDR3 DNA reads as TGTGCCAGTAGTCAGAGGACCGGGGTGTGGGCGCAGTATTTT. As protein: CASSQRTGVWAQYF. Full variable domain (missing parts from reference TRBV19 and TRBJ2-3): DGGITQSPKYLFRKEGQNVTLSCEQNLNHDAMYWYRQDPGQGLRLIYYSQIVNDFQKGDIAEGYSVSREKKESFPLTVTSAQKNPTAFYLCASSQRTGVWAQYFGPGTRLTVL.

The chain uses TRBV5-1 and TRBJ2-7; D perhaps matches TRBD1 (5 bases). CDR1 and CDR2 from the germline V gene are SGHRS and YFSETQ. Trimming took off 7 bases at V and 0 bases at J, with 14 bases between the two ends. The length of the CDR3 is 14 residues. CDR3 protein: CASHLQVSSYEQYF. DNA of the CDR3: TGCGCCAGCCACCTACAGGTCTCCTCCTACGAGCAGTACTTC. Full variable domain (outside the CDR3, taken from reference TRBV5-1 and TRBJ2-7): KAGVTQTPRYLIKTRGQQVTLSCSPISGHRSVSWYQQTPGQGLQFLFEYFSETQRNKGNFPGRFSGRQFSNSRSEMNVSTLELGDSALYLCASHLQVSSYEQYFGPGTRLTVT.

This chain joins TRBV10-1 and TRBJ2-1; 7 bases line up with TRBD1. There are 13 residues in the CDR3. Germline V lookup: CDR1 WNHNN, CDR2 SYGVQD (reference sequence). Trimming took 2 bases from V and 10 from J; bases not matched to a gene: 5. The CDR3 loop reads CASSEDRAREQFF. CDR3 DNA: TGCGCCAGCAGTGAGGACAGGGCCAGGGAGCAGTTCTTC.

CDR3 sequence: CASNLDRGMYEQYF. For the CDR3, the DNA is TGTGCCAGCAACCTCGACAGGGGGATGTACGAGCAGTACTTC. This chain joins TRBV2 and TRBJ2-7; 9 bases are shared with TRBD1. The germline V gene encodes CDR1 SNHLY and CDR2 FYNNEI. The CDR3 covers 14 residues. Trimming removed 7 bases from V and 4 bases from J; junction bases left unmatched: 8.

This clone showed up just once. The genes are TRBV28 and TRBJ2-1; TRBD1 agrees at 12 bases. Trimming cost V 6 bases and J 15 bases; bases outside gene matches: 21. CDR1 MDHEN and CDR2 SYDVKM come from the germline V gene. This CDR3 has 17 amino acids. CDR3 sequence reads: CASSHYFPGQGASNMFF. CDR3 sequence (DNA): TGTGCCAGCAGCCACTATTTCCCGGGACAGGGGGCGTCGAATATGTTCTTC.

The chain has TRBV14 and TRBJ2-3; D not certain. CDR3 length equals 16 residues. In germline, CDR1 is SGHDN, CDR2 FVKESK. V lost 4 bases and J 0 bases, leaving 14 bases between the germline ends. DNA for the CDR3: TGTGCCAGCAGCCGTTCTGGCAGGCGTAGCACAGATACGCAGTATTTT. Translating it yields CASSRSGRRSTDTQYF.

This clone showed up just a few times. The chain employs TRBV2 and TRBJ1-1; 11 positions match TRBD1. Unmatched junction bases numbered 7, after V lost 6 bases and J lost 4 bases. The CDR3 consists of 15 residues. The germline V gene encodes CDR1 SNHLY and CDR2 FYNNEI. CDR3 residues: CASRTPGTGGTEAFF. In nucleotides, the CDR3 is TGTGCCAGCAGGACCCCCGGGACAGGGGGCACTGAAGCTTTCTTT.

The chain recombines TRBV11-2 with TRBJ2-4, with D possibly TRBD2 on 6 matching bases. Germline-derived CDR1 and CDR2 are SGHAT and FQNNGV. The ends were cut back, 4 bases at V and 11 bases at J, with 9 bases in the middle. The CDR3 is made up of 11 amino acids. CDR3 in amino acids: CASSSREFQYF. The CDR3 bases are TGTGCCAGCAGCTCCCGGGAGTTTCAGTACTTC.

This sequence joins TRBV28 and TRBJ1-2; D perhaps matches TRBD1 (6 bases). V was shortened by 5 bases and J by 0 bases, with 13 bases between the two germline ends. The CDR3 length is 15 residues. CDR1 MDHEN and CDR2 SYDVKM come from the germline V gene. This CDR3 reads CASSDYRVANYGYTF. In DNA form, the CDR3 reads TGTGCCAGCAGTGATTACAGGGTAGCTAACTATGGCTACACCTTC.

This sequence joins TRBV7-7 and TRBJ2-1; TRBD2 matches at 9 bases. The CDR3 contains 16 residues. CDR1 SSHAT and CDR2 FNYEAQ come from the germline V gene (reference sequence). Trimming cost V 5 bases and J 4 bases; bases outside gene matches: 9. As DNA, the CDR3 is TGTGCCAGCAGCCCGACGACTAGCGGAGCTTACAATGAGCAGTTCTTC. Encoded protein: CASSPTTSGAYNEQFF.

This clone was detected a few times. This rearrangement joins TRBV28 to TRBJ2-7; 9 positions match TRBD1. CDR1 is MDHEN, CDR2 SYDVKM, per germline. This CDR3 is built from 16 residues. V dropped 5 bases and J dropped 0; count of bases not matched to a gene: 8. The CDR3 sequence is CASSPGDRASSYEQYF. The CDR3 DNA follows: TGTGCCAGCAGTCCCGGGGACAGGGCTAGCTCCTACGAGCAGTACTTC.

The gene calls are TRBV7-2 and TRBJ2-3; TRBD2 matches 11 bases. Germline V gene lookup returns CDR1 SGHTA and CDR2 FQGNSA. After removal of 0 bases from V and 0 bases from J, the junction contained 2 bases not matched to a gene. This CDR3 has 17 amino acids. The CDR3 spells CASSLAGLAASTDTQYF. The CDR3 DNA follows: TGTGCCAGCAGCTTAGCGGGACTAGCGGCCAGCACAGATACGCAGTATTTT.